This entry features one T cell receptor beta chain sequence. Antigen: not known. In generating TCR beta cDNA, 5'RACE template switching with UMIs was used. TCRdb re-called the 5' RACE reads and catalogs CDR3 proteins one per entry, DNA excluded. Listed are 200,000 to 300,000 distinct CDR3 sequences; 4% to 5% falls within the top ten. This entry belongs to a study of T cells expressing NK-cell markers. Overall study context: Sorted CD3+CD56-NKG2C+, CD3+CD56+NKG2C- and CD3+CD56+NKG2C+ T cells were the source of the TCR beta repertoires. Findings and limits, study-wide: A few of the donors also had these clonotypes leading their CD3+CD56-NKG2C+ fraction.

This CDR3 is built from 15 residues. CDR1 and CDR2 from the germline V gene are DFQATT and SNEGSKA (reference sequence). The source of this sequence is a woman between 18 and 70 years old in good health. The genes are TRBV20-1 and TRBJ2-1; TCRdb gives TRBD2 as the D gene, but with no DNA this cannot be confirmed. The specimen sequenced was blood T cells: a sorted CD56 or NKG2C T cell subset, CD4+ or CD8+ T cells, or bulk PBMC T cells (not recorded which). CDR3: CSASPLAGVVNEQFF.